The T cell receptor beta chain described here comes from a study of human T cells and chemical hapten exposure. Study context: A patient group, mainly female, showed alopecia areata, totalis or universalis. Whole-study results and caveats: TCRs whose frequency exceeded 1 in 1000 remained the same following DPC sensitization.

In TCRdb, the RACE reads were re-called with MiXCR into one record per CDR3 protein. The sample carries 89,000 or so distinct CDR3 sequences, 7.5% to 9.5% recorded once. The length of the CDR3 is 14 residues. CDR1 and CDR2 (germline): LGHNA, YSLEER. Trimming shortened V by 1 base and J by 2 bases, and 9 bases separated the two germline ends. As to this clonotype: Antigen specificity is unknown.

Time point specified: pre-sensitization, week 0. As for treatment: therapeutic diphenylcyclopropenone sensitization with weekly scalp DPC. The total RNA was obtained from whole blood that was not fractionated. This rearrangement joins TRBV4-3 to TRBJ2-7; D may correspond to TRBD1 or TRBD2 (5 bases each). The sequencing used whole blood, collected in connection with sensitization to the hapten diphenylcyclopropenone (DPC). The sequence was collected from a man aged 35-49 years with alopecia areata. Some clones in this sample may be carry-over from other donors' samples. CDR3 loop: CASSQGGKAYEQYF. CDR3 DNA sequence: TGCGCCAGCAGCCAAGGGGGGAAAGCCTACGAGCAGTACTTC.